The 30 T cell receptor beta chains below were found in one sample sequenced in a study of shared clonotypes between healthy human individuals. TCRdb's table, derived via immunoSEQ multiplex PCR, lists solely in-frame clones and lacks some. Counted here are over 2 million clones, roughly 95% occurring once; the ten biggest clones make up 1% to 1.3%. Naive CD8 populations comprised CD45RO-negative cells positively selected for CCR7, excluding terminally differentiated effector memory CD45RA+ cells. The sample was naive CD8+ T cells sorted from blood. The receptors were gathered from a young man in good health.

With regard to this clone: This same CDR3 is encoded by further DNA sequences in the sample. The CDR3 DNA reads as TGTGCCAGCAGCTTAGCGGGACAGGGGTTAGAGCAGCCCCAGCATTTT. Protein sequence: CASSLAGQGLEQPQHF. This chain links TRBV7-9 with TRBJ1-5; 10 bases align to TRBD1. Unmatched junction bases numbered 6, after V lost 0 bases and J lost 7 bases. The CDR3 is 16 amino acids. Germline V CDR1 and CDR2: SEHNR, FQNEAQ (reference sequence).

The gene calls are TRBV2 and TRBJ2-5, with TRBD2 as a possible D gene (6 bases). Trimming pared 9 bases from V and 0 bases from J, leaving 8 bases between. The CDR3 is made up of 12 amino acids. CDR1 and CDR2 (germline): SNHLY, FYNNEI. Written as DNA, the CDR3 is TGTGCCAGTCGGGGGTACCAAGAGACCCAGTACTTC. Its protein is CASRGYQETQYF.

This clone is a singleton in its sample. Sequence at one end of the junction differs from germline and may be a read error. V is TRBV7-7 and J is TRBJ2-1; no clear D gene. Germline CDR1 SSHAT, CDR2 FNYEAQ (reference sequence). This CDR3 is 13 amino acids long. The CDR3 spells CASSPRPGDEQFF. Written as DNA, the CDR3 is TGTGCTAGCAGCCCGAGACCCGGCGATGAGCAGTTCTTC.

This chain joins TRBV5-4 and TRBJ1-2; maybe TRBD1 (5 bases). Germline V CDR1 and CDR2: SGHNT, YYREEE (reference sequence). The CDR3 extends over 15 amino acids. V dropped 0 bases and J dropped 1 base, with 10 bases sitting between them. CDR3 DNA: TGTGCCAGCAGCTTGGTGGGGCTGGGTAACTATGGCTACACCTTC. Its translation: CASSLVGLGNYGYTF.

This sequence joins TRBV19 and TRBJ2-1, with D perhaps matching TRBD2 (5 bases). The germline CDR1 and CDR2 sequences are LNHDA and SQIVND (reference sequence). The CDR3 has 16 amino acids. The ends were cut back, 1 base at V and 4 bases at J, with 14 bases in the middle. The CDR3 loop is CASSIGVAPQYNEQFF. In DNA, the CDR3 is TGTGCCAGTAGTATAGGGGTAGCGCCCCAGTACAATGAGCAGTTCTTC.

This rearrangement joins TRBV9 to TRBJ1-5; D may be TRBD1 (5 bases). V shed 1 base and J shed 5 bases, with 13 bases lying between them. The germline gives CDR1 SGDLS, CDR2 YYNGEE. The length of the CDR3 is 15 residues. For the CDR3, the DNA is TGTGCCAGCAGCGTATCAGGGCTAAGTGATCAGCCCCAGCATTTT. It translates to CASSVSGLSDQPQHF.

This clone came up once. The gene calls are TRBV7-9 and TRBJ2-3; D gene unclear. Germline V gene lookup returns CDR1 SEHNR and CDR2 FQNEAQ (reference sequence). Trimming left V 1 base short and J 6 bases short, with 17 bases between. The CDR3 is 16 residues long. CDR3 region: CASSLESILGLDTQYF. The CDR3, as DNA: TGTGCCAGCAGCTTAGAGTCTATTCTAGGGTTGGATACGCAGTATTTT. Drawing the rest from reference TRBV7-9 and TRBJ2-3, the complete variable domain is DTGVSQNPRHKITKRGQNVTFRCDPISEHNRLYWYRQTLGQGPEFLTYFQNEAQLEKSRLLSDRFSAERPKGSFSTLEIQRTEQGDSAMYLCASSLESILGLDTQYFGPGTRLTVL.

The chain uses TRBV7-9 and TRBJ2-2, with D possibly TRBD1 on 5 matching bases. The CDR3 has 16 residues. Germline CDR1 is SEHNR and CDR2 is FQNEAQ (reference sequence). V was shortened by 5 bases and J by 0 bases, with 13 bases between the two germline ends. The CDR3 nucleotides read TGTGCCAGCAGCGGGTACGACAGTCCGAACACCGGGGAGCTGTTTTTT. Translating it yields CASSGYDSPNTGELFF.

The chain carries TRBV27 and TRBJ2-1, with D possibly TRBD2 on 7 matching bases. V dropped 0 bases and J dropped 9 bases, with 12 bases sitting between them. The CDR3 has 14 amino acids. Germline V CDR1 and CDR2: MNHEY, SMNVEV (reference sequence). CDR3 region: CASSLSGGAGEQFF. CDR3 coding DNA: TGTGCCAGCAGTTTATCGGGGGGGGCCGGTGAGCAGTTCTTC.

V usage is TRBV10-2 and J usage is TRBJ2-7; D not certain. With 3 bases removed from V and 7 bases from J, the gap between germline ends came to 7 bases. CDR3 length: 11 amino acids. CDR1 WSHSY and CDR2 SAAADI come from the germline V gene. The CDR3 bases are TGCGCCAGCAGTGACTCCTTAGAGCAGTACTTC. Protein: CASSDSLEQYF.

The gene calls are TRBV19 and TRBJ2-7; TRBD2 is a possible D gene (5 bases). CDR1 LNHDA and CDR2 SQIVND come from the germline V gene (reference sequence). The length of the CDR3 is 13 residues. Trimming stripped 2 bases from V and 3 bases from J, with 8 bases between. The CDR3 sequence: CASSIKRNYEQYF. For the CDR3, the DNA is TGTGCCAGTAGTATAAAGCGGAACTACGAGCAGTACTTC. Using reference TRBV19 and TRBJ2-7 for the parts outside the CDR3, the full variable domain is DGGITQSPKYLFRKEGQNVTLSCEQNLNHDAMYWYRQDPGQGLRLIYYSQIVNDFQKGDIAEGYSVSREKKESFPLTVTSAQKNPTAFYLCASSIKRNYEQYFGPGTRLTVT.

The genes are TRBV6-5 and TRBJ1-5; D gene ambiguous. Trimming took 6 bases from V and 0 from J, leaving 12 bases between them. The CDR3 is 15 residues long. The germline V gene encodes CDR1 MNHEY and CDR2 SVGAGI. CDR3 residues: CASSQVQDSNQPQHF. In nucleotides, the CDR3 is TGTGCCAGCAGCCAAGTCCAGGATAGCAATCAGCCCCAGCATTTT.

The V and J genes are TRBV27 and TRBJ2-7; the match to TRBD2 covers 10 bases. CDR3 size: 16 residues. Trimming removed 6 bases from V and 0 bases from J; junction bases left unmatched: 8. Germline CDR1 and CDR2: MNHEY and SMNVEV (reference sequence). CDR3 protein: CASSPSGGPRSYEQYF. As DNA, the CDR3 is TGTGCCAGCAGCCCTAGCGGGGGCCCCCGCTCCTACGAGCAGTACTTC.

The chain links TRBV7-9 to TRBJ2-1; 7 bases are shared with TRBD2. Germline CDR1 reads SEHNR; CDR2 reads FQNEAQ (reference sequence). The CDR3 is 14 residues long. V trimming: 8 bases; J trimming: 4 bases; junction bases outside the gene matches: 8. As DNA, the CDR3 is TGTGCCAGCGGGAGCACTAGCGAGTACAATGAGCAGTTCTTC. This sequence encodes CASGSTSEYNEQFF.

J is TRBJ1-4 and V is TRBV30; possible D gene TRBD1, 5 bases. This CDR3 has 15 residues. V was cut by 3 bases and J by 6 bases, with 17 bases left in between. The germline CDR1 and CDR2 sequences are GTSNPN and SVGIG (reference sequence). Here the CDR3 reads CAWRPGLFDDEKLFF. The DNA of the CDR3 is TGTGCCTGGAGACCGGGACTTTTTGATGATGAAAAACTGTTTTTT.

This clone was observed once. This chain uses TRBV14 with TRBJ2-7; possibly TRBD2 for D (5 bases). The V and J ends lost 7 bases and 3 bases respectively, with 13 bases between them. CDR1 and CDR2 (germline): SGHDN, FVKESK. The CDR3 extends over 13 amino acids. CDR3: CASTLSGDYEQYF. In DNA form, the CDR3 reads TGTGCCAGCACCTTATCCGGGGACTACGAGCAGTACTTC.

This clone was recorded once. V usage is TRBV2 and J usage is TRBJ2-7; D may be TRBD1 (5 bases). Germline lookup yields CDR1 SNHLY and CDR2 FYNNEI. The CDR3 covers 16 residues. Trimming left V 5 bases short and J 2 bases short, with 19 bases between. CDR3 amino acids: CASSLPSITGTYEQYF. In nucleotides, the CDR3 is TGTGCCAGCAGTCTGCCCTCAATCACAGGAACCTACGAGCAGTACTTC.

About this clone: The sample holds other DNA sequences that translate to the same CDR3. V gene TRBV27 combines with J gene TRBJ2-7; D remains ambiguous. CDR1 is MNHEY and CDR2 is SMNVEV in the germline V gene (reference sequence). This CDR3 is built from 13 residues. The V end was cut by 2 bases, the J end by 3 bases, with 8 bases between. The CDR3: CASSLELGYEQYF. As DNA, the CDR3 is TGTGCCAGCAGTTTAGAGCTGGGCTACGAGCAGTACTTC.

The rearrangement joins TRBV7-2 to TRBJ2-1; D is unresolved. This CDR3 spans 12 amino acids. The germline V and J ends were trimmed by 1 base and 9 bases, with 7 bases remaining between them. Germline-derived CDR1 and CDR2 are SGHTA and FQGNSA. The CDR3 DNA is TGTGCCAGCAGCTTAGACTTGCGTGAGCAGTTCTTC. Translating it yields CASSLDLREQFF.

The rearrangement links TRBV7-2 to TRBJ1-2; TRBD1 might be the D (5 bases). Germline values: CDR1 SGHTA, CDR2 FQGNSA. This CDR3 region has 15 residues. V lost 4 bases and J 4 bases, leaving 16 bases between the germline ends. The CDR3 DNA sequence: TGTGCCAGCAGCTCCAAGAGTGGGGGACCCTATGGCTACACCTTC. Its translation: CASSSKSGGPYGYTF.

Here the CDR3 reads CASGITDGGNSYEQYF. The CDR3 nucleotides are TGTGCCAGCGGAATTACAGACGGGGGAAATTCCTACGAGCAGTACTTC. The chain joins TRBV28 to TRBJ2-7, with a weak D call TRBD2 (6 bases). Trimming took off 8 bases at V and 1 base at J, with 21 bases between the two ends. Germline CDR1 and CDR2: MDHEN and SYDVKM. This CDR3 has 16 amino acids.

Remarks on this clone: Other DNA sequences within the sample encode an identical CDR3. The chain couples TRBV10-1 to TRBJ1-1; TRBD1 matches at 9 bases. The junction had 3 bases not matched to a gene; V was cut back by 2 bases and J by 5 bases. This CDR3 contains 14 residues. CDR1 is WNHNN, CDR2 SYGVQD, per germline (reference sequence). In nucleotides, the CDR3 is TGCGCCAGCAGTGAGCACAGGGGGCAAACTGAAGCTTTCTTT. Translated: CASSEHRGQTEAFF.

The chain is built from TRBV5-1 and TRBJ1-4, with no clear D. V was shortened by 4 bases and J by 5 bases, with 9 bases between the two germline ends. The CDR3 runs to 13 residues. In germline, CDR1 is SGHRS, CDR2 YFSETQ. CDR3 bases: TGCGCCAGCAGCGCGACCGAAAATGAAAAACTGTTTTTT. Amino acids: CASSATENEKLFF. Using reference TRBV5-1 and TRBJ1-4 for the parts outside the CDR3, the full variable domain is KAGVTQTPRYLIKTRGQQVTLSCSPISGHRSVSWYQQTPGQGLQFLFEYFSETQRNKGNFPGRFSGRQFSNSRSEMNVSTLELGDSALYLCASSATENEKLFFGSGTQLSVL.

The chain combines TRBV9 with TRBJ2-1; D remains ambiguous. This CDR3 is built from 15 residues. The germline gives CDR1 SGDLS, CDR2 YYNGEE. Trimming took off 1 base at V and 0 bases at J, with 8 bases between the two ends. The CDR3 loop is CASSVTPSSYNEQFF. The CDR3 DNA follows: TGTGCCAGCAGCGTAACACCGAGCTCCTACAATGAGCAGTTCTTC.

The chain has TRBV10-1 and TRBJ1-2, with 10 bases identical to TRBD1. This CDR3 has 17 residues. Per the germline V gene, CDR1 is WNHNN and CDR2 is SYGVQD (reference sequence). Germline trimming cut 10 bases from V and 4 bases from J; bases unmatched to any gene: 18. CDR3 coding DNA: TGCGCCATCGCGAAAGGACCGGGACAGGGGTGGAGCTATGGCTACACCTTC. Translating it yields CAIAKGPGQGWSYGYTF.

The chain recombines TRBV6-8 with TRBJ2-5; weak D call: TRBD2 (5 bases). This CDR3 has 14 residues. Germline V gives CDR1 MNHGY, CDR2 SAAAGT. V was pared by 11 bases and J by 5 bases, with 21 bases between. The CDR3 DNA reads TGTGCCGGAGAACCCCAAGAATCGGGGGAGACCCAGTACTTC. Amino acids: CAGEPQESGETQYF.

This chain joins TRBV5-1 and TRBJ2-3; 12 positions agree with TRBD2. The CDR3 consists of 16 residues. V was pared by 3 bases and J by 0 bases, with 2 bases of the junction left unmatched. Germline CDR1 SGHRS, CDR2 YFSETQ. The CDR3 here is CASSYGTSGSTDTQYF. The DNA of the CDR3 is TGCGCCAGCAGCTACGGGACTAGCGGGAGCACAGATACGCAGTATTTT.

The chain has TRBV7-8 and TRBJ2-2; TRBD1 agrees at 10 bases. CDR3 length: 14 amino acids. Germline lookup yields CDR1 SGHVS and CDR2 FQNEAQ. Unmatched junction bases numbered 1, after V lost 4 bases and J lost 5 bases. CDR3 protein: CASSWTGGTGELFF. As DNA, the CDR3 is TGTGCCAGCAGCTGGACAGGGGGGACCGGGGAGCTGTTTTTT.

The V and J genes are TRBV27 and TRBJ2-2, with D tentatively TRBD1 (6 bases). With 7 bases removed from V and 0 bases from J, the gap between germline ends came to 15 bases. The CDR3 totals 16 residues. CDR1 MNHEY and CDR2 SMNVEV come from the germline V gene (reference sequence). This CDR3 is CASNWGQVTNTGELFF. CDR3 nucleotide sequence: TGTGCCAGCAATTGGGGGCAGGTAACGAACACCGGGGAGCTGTTTTTT.

The gene calls are TRBV7-2 and TRBJ2-7; weak D call: TRBD2 (5 bases). Germline CDR1 SGHTA, CDR2 FQGNSA. Deletions cut 5 bases from V and 0 bases from J, with 17 bases between. The CDR3 runs to 16 residues. The CDR3 is CASSPPPGNPSYEQYF. As DNA, the CDR3 is TGTGCCAGCAGCCCACCCCCGGGGAACCCCTCCTACGAGCAGTACTTC.